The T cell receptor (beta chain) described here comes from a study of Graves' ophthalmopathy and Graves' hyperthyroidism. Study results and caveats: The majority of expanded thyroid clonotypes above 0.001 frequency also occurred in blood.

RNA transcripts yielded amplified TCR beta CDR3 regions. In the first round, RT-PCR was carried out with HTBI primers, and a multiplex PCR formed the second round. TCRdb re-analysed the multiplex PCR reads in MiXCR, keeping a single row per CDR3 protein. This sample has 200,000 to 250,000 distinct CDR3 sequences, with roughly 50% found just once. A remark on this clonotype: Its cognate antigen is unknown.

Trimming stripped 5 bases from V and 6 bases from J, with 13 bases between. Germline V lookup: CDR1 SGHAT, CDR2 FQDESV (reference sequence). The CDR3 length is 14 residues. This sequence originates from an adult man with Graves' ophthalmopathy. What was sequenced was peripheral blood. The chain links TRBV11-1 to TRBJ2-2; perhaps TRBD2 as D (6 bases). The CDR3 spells CASSRTGEAGELFF. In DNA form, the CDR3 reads TGTGCCAGCAGCCGGACGGGGGAGGCCGGGGAGCTGTTTTTT.